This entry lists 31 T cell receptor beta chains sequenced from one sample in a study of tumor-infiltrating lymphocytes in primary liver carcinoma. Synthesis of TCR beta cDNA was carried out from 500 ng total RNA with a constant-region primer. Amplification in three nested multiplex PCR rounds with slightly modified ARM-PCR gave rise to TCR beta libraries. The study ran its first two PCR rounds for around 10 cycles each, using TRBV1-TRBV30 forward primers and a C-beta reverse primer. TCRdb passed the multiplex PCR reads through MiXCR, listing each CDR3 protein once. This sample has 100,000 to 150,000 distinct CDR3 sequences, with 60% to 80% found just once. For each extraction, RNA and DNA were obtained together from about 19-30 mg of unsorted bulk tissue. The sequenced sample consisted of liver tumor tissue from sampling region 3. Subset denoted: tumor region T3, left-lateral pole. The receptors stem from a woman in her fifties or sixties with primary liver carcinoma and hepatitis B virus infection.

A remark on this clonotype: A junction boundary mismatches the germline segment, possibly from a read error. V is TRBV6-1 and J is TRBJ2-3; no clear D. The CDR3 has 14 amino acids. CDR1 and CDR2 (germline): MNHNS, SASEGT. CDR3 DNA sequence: TGTGCCAGCAGTGGGGCAGAGGCGGCAGACACGCAGTATTTT. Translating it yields CASSGAEAADTQYF.

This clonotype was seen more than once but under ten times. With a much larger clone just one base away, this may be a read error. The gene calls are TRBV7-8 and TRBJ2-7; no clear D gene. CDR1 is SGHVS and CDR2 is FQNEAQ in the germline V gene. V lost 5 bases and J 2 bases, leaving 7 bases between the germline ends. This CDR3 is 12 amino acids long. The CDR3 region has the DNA TGTGCCAGCAGCCAAGGGCCCTACGAGCAGTACTTC. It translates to CASSQGPYEQYF.

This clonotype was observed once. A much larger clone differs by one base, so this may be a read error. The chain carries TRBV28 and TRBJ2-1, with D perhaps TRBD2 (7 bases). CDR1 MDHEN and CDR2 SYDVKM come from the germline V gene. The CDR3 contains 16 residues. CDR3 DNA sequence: TGTGCCAGCAGTCCTTTGGGAGGCGGGGGCTACATTGAGCAGTTCTTC. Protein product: CASSPLGGGGYIEQFF.

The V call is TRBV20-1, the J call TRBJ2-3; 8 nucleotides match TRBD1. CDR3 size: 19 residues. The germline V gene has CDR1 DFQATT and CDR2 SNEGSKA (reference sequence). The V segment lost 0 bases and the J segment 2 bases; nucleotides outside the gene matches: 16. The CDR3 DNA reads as TGCAGTGCTAGAGAGCCGGGACAGGAACTCCGCCGCTTCACAGATACGCAGTATTTT. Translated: CSAREPGQELRRFTDTQYF.

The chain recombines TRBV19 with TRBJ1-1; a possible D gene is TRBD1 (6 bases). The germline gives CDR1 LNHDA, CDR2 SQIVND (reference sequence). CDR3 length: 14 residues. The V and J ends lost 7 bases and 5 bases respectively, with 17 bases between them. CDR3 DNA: TGTGCCAGTACTGGGCGACAAGGGGGTACTGAAGCTTTCTTT. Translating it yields CASTGRQGGTEAFF. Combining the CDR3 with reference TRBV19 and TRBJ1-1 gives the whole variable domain DGGITQSPKYLFRKEGQNVTLSCEQNLNHDAMYWYRQDPGQGLRLIYYSQIVNDFQKGDIAEGYSVSREKKESFPLTVTSAQKNPTAFYLCASTGRQGGTEAFFGQGTRLTVV.

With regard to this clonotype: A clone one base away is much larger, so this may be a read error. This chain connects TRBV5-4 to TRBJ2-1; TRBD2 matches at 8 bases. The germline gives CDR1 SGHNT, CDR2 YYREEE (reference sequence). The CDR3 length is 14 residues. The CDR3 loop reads CTSSLEVAGNEQFF. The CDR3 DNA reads TGTACCAGCAGCTTGGAGGTAGCGGGAAATGAGCAGTTCTTC.

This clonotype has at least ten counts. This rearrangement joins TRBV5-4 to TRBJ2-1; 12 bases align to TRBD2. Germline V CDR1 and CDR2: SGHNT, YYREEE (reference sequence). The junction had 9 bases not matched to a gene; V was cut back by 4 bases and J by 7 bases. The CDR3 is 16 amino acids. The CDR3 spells CASSPRLAGESNEQFF. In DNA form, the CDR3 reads TGTGCCAGCAGCCCCCGACTAGCGGGAGAATCAAATGAGCAGTTCTTC.

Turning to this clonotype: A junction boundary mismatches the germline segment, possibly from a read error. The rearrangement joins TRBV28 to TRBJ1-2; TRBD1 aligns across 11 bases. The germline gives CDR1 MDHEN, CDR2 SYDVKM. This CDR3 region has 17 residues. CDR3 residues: CVSSIPGTGGPNYGYTF. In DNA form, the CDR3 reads TGTGTCAGCAGTATTCCCGGGACAGGGGGACCTAACTATGGCTACACCTTC.

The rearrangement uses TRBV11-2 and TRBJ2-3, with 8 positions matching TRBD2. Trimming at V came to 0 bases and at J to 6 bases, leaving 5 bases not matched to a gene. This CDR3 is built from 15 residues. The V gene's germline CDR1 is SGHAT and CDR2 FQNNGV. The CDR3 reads CASSLERGATDTQYF. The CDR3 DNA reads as TGTGCCAGCAGCTTAGAGCGGGGGGCGACTGATACGCAGTATTTT.

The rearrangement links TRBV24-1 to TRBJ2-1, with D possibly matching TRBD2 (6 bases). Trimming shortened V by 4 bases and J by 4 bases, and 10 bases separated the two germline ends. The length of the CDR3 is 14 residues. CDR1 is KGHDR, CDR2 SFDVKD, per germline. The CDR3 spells CATSDAGLYNEQFF. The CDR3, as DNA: TGTGCCACCAGTGACGCGGGACTTTACAATGAGCAGTTCTTC.

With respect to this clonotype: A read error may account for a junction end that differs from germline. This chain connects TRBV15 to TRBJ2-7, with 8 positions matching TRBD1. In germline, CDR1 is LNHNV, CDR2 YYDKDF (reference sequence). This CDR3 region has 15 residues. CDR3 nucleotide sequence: TGTGCCACCAGCAGAACTACAGGGGGGTCCTACGAGCAATACTTC. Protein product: CATSRTTGGSYEQYF.

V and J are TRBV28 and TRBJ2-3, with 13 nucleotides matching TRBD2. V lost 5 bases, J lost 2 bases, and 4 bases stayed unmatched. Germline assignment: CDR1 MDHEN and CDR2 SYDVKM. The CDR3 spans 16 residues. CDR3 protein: CASSQTSGRVTDTQYF. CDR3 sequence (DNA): TGTGCCAGCAGTCAAACTAGCGGGAGGGTCACAGATACGCAGTATTTT.

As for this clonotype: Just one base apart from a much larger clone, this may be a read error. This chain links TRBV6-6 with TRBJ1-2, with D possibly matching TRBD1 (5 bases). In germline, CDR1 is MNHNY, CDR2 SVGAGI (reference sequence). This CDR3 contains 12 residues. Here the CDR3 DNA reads TGTGCCAGCACCCCAGGGAACTATGGCTACATCTTC. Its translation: CASTPGNYGYIF.

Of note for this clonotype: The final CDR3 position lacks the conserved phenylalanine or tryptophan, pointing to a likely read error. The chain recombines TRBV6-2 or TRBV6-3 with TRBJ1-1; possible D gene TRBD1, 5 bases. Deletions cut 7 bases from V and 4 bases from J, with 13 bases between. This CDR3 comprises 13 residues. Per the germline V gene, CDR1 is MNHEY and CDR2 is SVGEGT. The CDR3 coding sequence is TGTGCCAGCACTGCGACAGCGAGCACTGAAGCTTTCTCT. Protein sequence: CASTATASTEAFS.

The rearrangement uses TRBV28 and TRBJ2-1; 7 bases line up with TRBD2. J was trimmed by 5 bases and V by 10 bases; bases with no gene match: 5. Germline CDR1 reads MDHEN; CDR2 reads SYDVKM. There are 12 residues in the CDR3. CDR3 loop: CATTSANNEQFF. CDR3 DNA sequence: TGTGCCACCACTAGCGCCAACAATGAGCAGTTCTTC.

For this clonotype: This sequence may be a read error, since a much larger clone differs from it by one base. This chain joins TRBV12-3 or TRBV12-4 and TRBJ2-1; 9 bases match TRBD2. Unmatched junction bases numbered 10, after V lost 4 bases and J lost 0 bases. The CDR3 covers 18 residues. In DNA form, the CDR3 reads TGTGCCAGCAGTTCTCTCGTGACTAGCGGAAGCTCCTACAATGAGCAGTTCTTC. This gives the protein CASSSLVTSGSSYNEQFF.

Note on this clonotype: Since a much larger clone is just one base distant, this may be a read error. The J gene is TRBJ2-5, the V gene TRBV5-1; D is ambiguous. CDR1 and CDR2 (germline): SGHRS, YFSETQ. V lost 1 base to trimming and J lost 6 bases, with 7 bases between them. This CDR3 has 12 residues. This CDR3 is CASSLMGKTQYF. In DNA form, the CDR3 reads TGCGCCAGCAGCTTGATGGGGAAGACCCAGTACTTC.

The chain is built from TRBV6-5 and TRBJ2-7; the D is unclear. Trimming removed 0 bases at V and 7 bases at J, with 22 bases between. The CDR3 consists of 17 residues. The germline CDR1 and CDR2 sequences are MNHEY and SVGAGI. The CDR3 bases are TGTGCCAGCAGTTACTCGATAGCATACGTTCCCGGCTTAGAGCAGTACTTC. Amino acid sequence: CASSYSIAYVPGLEQYF.

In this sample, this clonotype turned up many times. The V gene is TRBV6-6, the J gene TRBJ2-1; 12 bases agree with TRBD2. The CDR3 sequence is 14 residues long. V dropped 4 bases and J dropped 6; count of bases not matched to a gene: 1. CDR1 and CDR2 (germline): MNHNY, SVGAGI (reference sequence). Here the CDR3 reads CASSSLAGGNEQFF. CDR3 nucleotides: TGTGCCAGCAGTTCACTAGCGGGAGGCAATGAGCAGTTCTTC.

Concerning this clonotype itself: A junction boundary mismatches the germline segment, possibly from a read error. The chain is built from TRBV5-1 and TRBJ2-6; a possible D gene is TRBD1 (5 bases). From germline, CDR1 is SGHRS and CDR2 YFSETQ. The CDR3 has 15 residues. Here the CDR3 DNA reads TGCGCCAGCAGCCTCATTATGTCTGGGGCCAACGTCATGACTTTC. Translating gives CASSLIMSGANVMTF.

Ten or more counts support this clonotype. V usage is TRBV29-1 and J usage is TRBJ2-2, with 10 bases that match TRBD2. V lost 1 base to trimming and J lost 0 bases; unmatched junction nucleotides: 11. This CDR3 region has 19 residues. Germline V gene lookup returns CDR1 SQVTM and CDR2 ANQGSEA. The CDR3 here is CSVEGPLGSGRTNTGELFF. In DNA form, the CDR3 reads TGCAGCGTTGAAGGGCCCCTGGGTAGCGGGAGGACGAACACCGGGGAGCTGTTTTTT.

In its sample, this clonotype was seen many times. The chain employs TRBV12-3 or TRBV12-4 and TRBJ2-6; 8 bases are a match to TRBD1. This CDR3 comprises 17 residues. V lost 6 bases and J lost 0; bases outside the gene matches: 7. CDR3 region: CASSHRQGSSGANVLTF. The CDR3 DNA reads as TGTGCCAGCAGCCACCGACAGGGGAGCTCTGGGGCCAACGTCCTGACTTTC.

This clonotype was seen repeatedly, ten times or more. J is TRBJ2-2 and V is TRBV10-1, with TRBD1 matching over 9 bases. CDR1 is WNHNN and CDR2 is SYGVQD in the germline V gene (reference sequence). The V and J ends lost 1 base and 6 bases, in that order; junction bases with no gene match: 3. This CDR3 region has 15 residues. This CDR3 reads CASSELQGAAGELFF. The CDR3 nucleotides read TGCGCCAGCAGTGAGTTACAGGGGGCGGCCGGGGAGCTGTTTTTT.

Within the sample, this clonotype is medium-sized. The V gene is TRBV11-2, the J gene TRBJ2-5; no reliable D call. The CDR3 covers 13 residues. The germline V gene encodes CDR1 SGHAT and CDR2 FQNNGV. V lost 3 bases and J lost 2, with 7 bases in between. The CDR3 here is CASSFVVQETQYF. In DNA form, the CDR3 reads TGTGCCAGCAGCTTCGTGGTGCAAGAGACCCAGTACTTC.

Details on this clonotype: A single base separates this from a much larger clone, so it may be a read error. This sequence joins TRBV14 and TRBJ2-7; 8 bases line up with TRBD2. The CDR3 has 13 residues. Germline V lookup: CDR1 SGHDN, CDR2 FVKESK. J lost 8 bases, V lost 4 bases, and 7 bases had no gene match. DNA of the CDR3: TGTGCCAGCAGCCTGACTAGCGTGAGTAAGCAGTACTTC. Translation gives CASSLTSVSKQYF.

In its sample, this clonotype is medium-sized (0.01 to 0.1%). This CDR3 is CSVYGLETQYF. The CDR3 DNA is TGCAGCGTTTACGGGCTTGAGACCCAGTACTTC. The chain is built from TRBV29-1 and TRBJ2-5; D unresolved. The CDR3 loop spans 11 amino acids. Deletions cut 5 bases from V and 5 bases from J, with 9 bases between. The germline gives CDR1 SQVTM, CDR2 ANQGSEA.

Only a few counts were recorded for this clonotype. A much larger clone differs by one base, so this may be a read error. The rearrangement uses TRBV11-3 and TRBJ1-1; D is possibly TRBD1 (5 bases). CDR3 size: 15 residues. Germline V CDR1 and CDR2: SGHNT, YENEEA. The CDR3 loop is CASSQAGSMDTEASF. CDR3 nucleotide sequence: TGTGCCAGCAGCCAAGCAGGGTCTATGGACACTGAAGCTTCCTTT.

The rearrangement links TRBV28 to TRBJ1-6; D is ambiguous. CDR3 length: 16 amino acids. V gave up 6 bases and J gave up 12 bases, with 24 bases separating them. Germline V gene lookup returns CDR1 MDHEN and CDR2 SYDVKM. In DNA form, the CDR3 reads TGTGCCAGCAGCCAAGGGTCTCCGGTTGGGAGTCTACCCCTCCACTTT. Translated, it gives CASSQGSPVGSLPLHF.

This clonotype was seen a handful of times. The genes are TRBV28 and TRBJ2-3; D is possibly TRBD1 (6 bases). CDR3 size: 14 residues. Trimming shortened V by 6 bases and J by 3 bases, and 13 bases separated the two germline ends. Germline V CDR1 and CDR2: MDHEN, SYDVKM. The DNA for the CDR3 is TGTGCCAGCAGCCGACGGGACAAGACAGATACGCAGTATTTT. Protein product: CASSRRDKTDTQYF.

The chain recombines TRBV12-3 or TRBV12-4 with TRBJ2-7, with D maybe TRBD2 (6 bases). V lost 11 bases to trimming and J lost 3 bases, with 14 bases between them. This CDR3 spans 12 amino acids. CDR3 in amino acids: CAGSPTSYEQYF. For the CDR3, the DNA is TGTGCCGGTAGTCCGACTAGCTACGAGCAGTACTTC.

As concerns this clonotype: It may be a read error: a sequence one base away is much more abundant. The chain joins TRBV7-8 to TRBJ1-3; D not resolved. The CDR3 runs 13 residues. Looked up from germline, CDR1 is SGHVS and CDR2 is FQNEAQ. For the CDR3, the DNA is TGTGCCGGCAGCTTAATCTCTGGAAACACCATATATTTT. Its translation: CAGSLISGNTIYF. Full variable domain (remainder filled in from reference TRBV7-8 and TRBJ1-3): GAGVSQSPRYKVAKRGQDVALRCDPISGHVSLFWYQQALGQGPEFLTYFQNEAQLDKSGLPSDRFFAERPEGSVSTLKIQRTQQEDSAVYLCAGSLISGNTIYFGEGSWLTVV.